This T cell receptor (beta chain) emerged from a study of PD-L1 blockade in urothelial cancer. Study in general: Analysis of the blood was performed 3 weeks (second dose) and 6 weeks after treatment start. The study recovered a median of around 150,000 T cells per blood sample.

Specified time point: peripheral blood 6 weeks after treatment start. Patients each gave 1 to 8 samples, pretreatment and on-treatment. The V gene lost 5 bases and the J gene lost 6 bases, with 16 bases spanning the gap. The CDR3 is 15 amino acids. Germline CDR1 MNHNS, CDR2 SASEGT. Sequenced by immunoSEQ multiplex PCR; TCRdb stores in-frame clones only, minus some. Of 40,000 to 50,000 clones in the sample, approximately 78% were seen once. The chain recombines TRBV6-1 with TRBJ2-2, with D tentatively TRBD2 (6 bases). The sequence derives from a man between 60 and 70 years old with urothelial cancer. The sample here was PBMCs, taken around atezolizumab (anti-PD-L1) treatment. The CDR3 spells CASSPSRGFPGELFF. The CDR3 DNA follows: TGTGCCAGCAGTCCCTCGCGGGGATTCCCCGGGGAGCTGTTTTTT.